The rows below give T cell receptor beta chains drawn from one sample of a study of prognosis after radiotherapy for stage I lung cancer. TCRdb fed the multiplex PCR reads into MiXCR, producing one record per CDR3 protein. Here the sample spans tens of thousands of distinct CDR3 sequences, about 45% being singletons. This material consisted of PBMCs, taken before or after stereotactic body radiation therapy (not recorded which). Every receptor here comes from a donor over 45 with non-small cell lung cancer. CDR3s include the opening cysteine and the closing phenylalanine or tryptophan. The D gene is left open where the match is weak. Some rows have no size entry. The others give once, few or many, or a class for an expanded clone.

v_gene	abundance	d_gene	j_gene	CDR3nt	CDR3aa
TRBV18	few	-	TRBJ2-1	TGTGCCAGCTCACCATCTCAGTCTAACGTGGGAAACAATGAGCAGTTCTTC	CASSPSQSNVGNNEQFF
TRBV24-1	-	-	TRBJ2-7	TGTGCCACCATTGATTCGGATAGCGTGTACGAGCAGTACTTC	CATIDSDSVYEQYF
TRBV6-2/TRBV6-3	-	-	TRBJ2-3	TGTGCCACGCGGATTGGCACTGGAAACACAGATACGCAGTATTTT	CATRIGTGNTDTQYF
TRBV7-2	-	-	TRBJ2-2	TGTGCCAGCATCTTAGGAGGGGCGGGACTTTCCAACACCGGGAAGCTGTTTTTT	CASILGGAGLSNTGKLFF
TRBV7-3	-	-	TRBJ2-7	TGTGCAAGCAGCTTAAATGAAAGGTTACATGAGCAGTACTTC	CASSLNERLHEQYF
TRBV5-1	-	-	TRBJ2-7	TGCGCCAGCAGCTTGGGAGGGTACGAGCAGTACTTC	CASSLGGYEQYF
TRBV27	-	TRBD2	TRBJ2-7	TGTGCCAGCAGACAGAGCGGGAGAGGGTACGAGCAGTACTTC	CASRQSGRGYEQYF
TRBV18	medium-sized	-	TRBJ1-2	TGTGCCAGCTCACGGGCAGGAGATGGCTACACCTTC	CASSRAGDGYTF
TRBV7-2	many	TRBD2	TRBJ2-1	TGTGCCAGCAGCCCCAGTTGGACTAGTTACAATGAGCAGTTCTTC	CASSPSWTSYNEQFF
TRBV6-1	-	-	TRBJ2-2	TGTGCCATCAGTCTGACAGGAATCAACACCGGGGAGCTGTTTTTT	CAISLTGINTGELFF
TRBV6-8	once	TRBD2	TRBJ2-2	TGTTCCAGCAGCCGTCGACTAGCGGGCGGTGAGCTGTTTTTT	CSSSRRLAGGELFF
TRBV6-9	many	-	TRBJ2-7	TGTGCCAGCAGTTACTCTGAGGGTGTACCTGGATTCTCCTACGAGCAGTACTTC	CASSYSEGVPGFSYEQYF
TRBV28	medium-sized	-	TRBJ2-7	TGTGCCAGCAGTTTTCTGGGCTACGAGCAGTACTTC	CASSFLGYEQYF
TRBV7-3	many	-	TRBJ2-5	TGTGCCAGCAGCTTACAAGGGGAGACCCAGTACTTC	CASSLQGETQYF
TRBV10-3	many	-	TRBJ2-3	TGTGCCATCAGTGATCGAACTCCTAGCACAGATACGCAGTATTTT	CAISDRTPSTDTQYF
TRBV12-5	many	TRBD1	TRBJ2-5	TGTGCTAGTGGTTTGGGACCAACAGGGGTGGAGACCCAGTACTTC	CASGLGPTGVETQYF
TRBV20-1	many	TRBD1	TRBJ1-2	TGCAGTGCCCCGACAGGGAACTATGGCTACACCTTC	CSAPTGNYGYTF
TRBV24-1	-	-	TRBJ2-7	TGTAACACCAGTGATCGGGGTTGGGGCGAGCAGTACTTC	CNTSDRGWGEQYF
TRBV24-1	-	-	TRBJ2-7	TGTGCCGCCAGTGATTTGAGAGGTGTAAAATCCTACGAGCAGTACTTC	CAASDLRGVKSYEQYF
TRBV27	-	-	TRBJ2-7	TGTGCCAGCAGTTTAAGGCCGAAAACCTACGAGCAGTACTTC	CASSLRPKTYEQYF